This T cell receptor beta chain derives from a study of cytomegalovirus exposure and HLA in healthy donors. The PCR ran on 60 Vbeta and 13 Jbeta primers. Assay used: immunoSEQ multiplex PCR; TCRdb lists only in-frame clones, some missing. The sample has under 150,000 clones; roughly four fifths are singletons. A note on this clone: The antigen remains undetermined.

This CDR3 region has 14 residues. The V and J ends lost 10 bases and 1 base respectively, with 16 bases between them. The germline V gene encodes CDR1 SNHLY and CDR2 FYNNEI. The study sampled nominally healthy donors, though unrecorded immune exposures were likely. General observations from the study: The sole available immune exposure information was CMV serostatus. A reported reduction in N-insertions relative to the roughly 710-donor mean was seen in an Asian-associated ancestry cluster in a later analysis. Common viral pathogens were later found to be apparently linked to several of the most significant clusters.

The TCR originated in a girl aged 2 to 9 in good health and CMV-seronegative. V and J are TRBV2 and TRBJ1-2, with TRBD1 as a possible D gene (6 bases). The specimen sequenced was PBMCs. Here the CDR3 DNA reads TGTGCCACCACCCGACAGGAGTATAACTATGGCTACACCTTC. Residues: CATTRQEYNYGYTF.